One and the same sample provided the 10 T cell receptor beta chains below, sequenced in a study of shared clonotypes between healthy human individuals (dated by TCRdb to 2019 to 2021). The library was obtained by the immunoSEQ multiplex PCR assay. TCRdb re-hosts the immuneACCESS table, in-frame sequences only. Its copies lack some clones; in the studies checked, an unresolved V gene accounts for under half of them, and the cause for the rest is not known. The sample table records roughly 1,500,000 clones; 98% of these occur just once. Of the sample, about 0.4% is held by the ten largest clones. Sequenced input: naive CD4+ T cells sorted from blood. Read against the paper, the sample's cell subset or site label means: CD45RA+ positively selected. These receptors were taken from a man aged 30-40 years in good health.

This chain links TRBV19 with TRBJ2-1; TRBD1 aligns across 8 bases. V lost 6 bases and J lost 4; bases outside the gene matches: 11. The CDR3 extends over 16 amino acids. CDR1 and CDR2 from the germline V gene are LNHDA and SQIVND (reference sequence). CDR3 residues: CASSLYRGQGYNEQFF. The CDR3 nucleotides read TGTGCCAGTAGCCTATACCGCGGACAGGGATACAATGAGCAGTTCTTC.

The genes are TRBV29-1 and TRBJ2-3; the match to TRBD1 covers 7 bases. V dropped 8 bases and J dropped 6; count of bases not matched to a gene: 8. Germline-derived CDR1 and CDR2 are SQVTM and ANQGSEA. CDR3 length: 12 amino acids. CDR3 in DNA: TGCAGCATGACAGGGCGTAGCGATACGCAGTATTTT. Translating it yields CSMTGRSDTQYF.

V is TRBV29-1 and J is TRBJ2-5; D call uncertain. The germline V gene has CDR1 SQVTM and CDR2 ANQGSEA. Trimming removed 4 bases from V and 1 base from J, with 10 bases in between. There are 13 residues in the CDR3. The CDR3 sequence: CSVVVYFQETQYF. In nucleotides, the CDR3 is TGCAGCGTTGTGGTCTATTTCCAAGAGACCCAGTACTTC.

This clone was picked up one time. The chain couples TRBV18 to TRBJ2-2; D remains ambiguous. V dropped 1 base and J dropped 0 bases, with 9 bases sitting between them. CDR1 is KGHSH and CDR2 is LQKENI in the germline V gene. The CDR3 runs 16 residues. CDR3 nucleotide sequence: TGTGCCAGCTCACCACAACGGCCGACGAACACCGGGGAGCTGTTTTTT. Protein sequence: CASSPQRPTNTGELFF. The full variable domain, in which reference TRBV18 and TRBJ2-2 provide the parts outside the CDR3, is NAGVMQNPRHLVRRRGQEARLRCSPMKGHSHVYWYRQLPEEGLKFMVYLQKENIIDESGMPKERFSAEFPKEGPSILRIQQVVRGDSAAYFCASSPQRPTNTGELFFGEGSRLTVL.

This clone was seen a single time. The CDR3 nucleotides are TGTGCCAGCAGCATGACCGGGACTAGAACTGGCACAGATACGCAGTATTTT. This codes for CASSMTGTRTGTDTQYF. The rearrangement joins TRBV7-2 to TRBJ2-3; 8 bases map to TRBD2. The CDR3 totals 17 residues. The V segment lost 5 bases and the J segment 1 base; nucleotides outside the gene matches: 11. CDR1 is SGHTA and CDR2 is FQGNSA in the germline V gene.

The chain employs TRBV5-4 and TRBJ2-5, with D perhaps matching TRBD2 (6 bases). The CDR3 spans 15 residues. V was shortened by 2 bases and J by 5 bases, with 16 bases between the two germline ends. Per germline, CDR1 SGHNT and CDR2 YYREEE (reference sequence). The CDR3 protein is CASSFVQGGSETQYF. CDR3 in DNA: TGTGCCAGCAGCTTTGTCCAGGGAGGATCGGAGACCCAGTACTTC.

The chain joins TRBV7-8 to TRBJ1-5; D is possibly TRBD1 (5 bases). This CDR3 region has 15 residues. CDR1 is SGHVS and CDR2 is FQNEAQ in the germline V gene. V dropped 1 base and J dropped 11 bases, with 18 bases sitting between them. The CDR3 here is CASSLEGRAVPTQHF. Written as DNA, the CDR3 is TGTGCCAGCAGCTTAGAGGGCAGGGCAGTACCCACCCAGCATTTT.

The rearrangement links TRBV7-3 to TRBJ2-7, with D perhaps TRBD1 or TRBD2 (5 bases each). The V end was cut by 2 bases, the J end by 7 bases, with 12 bases between. The germline V gene has CDR1 SGHTA and CDR2 FQGTGA. This CDR3 has 13 amino acids. This CDR3 is CASSLATGLEQYF. CDR3 in DNA: TGTGCCAGCAGCTTAGCTACAGGACTGGAGCAGTACTTC.

The rearrangement uses TRBV7-9 and TRBJ2-5, with D maybe TRBD2 (6 bases). The germline gives CDR1 SEHNR, CDR2 FQNEAQ (reference sequence). V was cut by 5 bases and J by 5 bases, with 18 bases left in between. This CDR3 contains 15 residues. The CDR3 here is CASSRDGGKVETQYF. CDR3 DNA sequence: TGTGCCAGCAGCCGGGACGGGGGTAAGGTGGAGACCCAGTACTTC.

The chain employs TRBV5-1 and TRBJ2-5; 14 bases match TRBD2. Germline V gives CDR1 SGHRS, CDR2 YFSETQ. The V segment lost 7 bases and the J segment 5 bases; nucleotides outside the gene matches: 7. The CDR3 extends over 15 amino acids. In DNA, the CDR3 is TGCGCCAGCGAAGGGACTAGCGGGAGACAGGAGACCCAGTACTTC. This translates into CASEGTSGRQETQYF. Full variable domain (remainder filled in from reference TRBV5-1 and TRBJ2-5): KAGVTQTPRYLIKTRGQQVTLSCSPISGHRSVSWYQQTPGQGLQFLFEYFSETQRNKGNFPGRFSGRQFSNSRSEMNVSTLELGDSALYLCASEGTSGRQETQYFGPGTRLLVL.